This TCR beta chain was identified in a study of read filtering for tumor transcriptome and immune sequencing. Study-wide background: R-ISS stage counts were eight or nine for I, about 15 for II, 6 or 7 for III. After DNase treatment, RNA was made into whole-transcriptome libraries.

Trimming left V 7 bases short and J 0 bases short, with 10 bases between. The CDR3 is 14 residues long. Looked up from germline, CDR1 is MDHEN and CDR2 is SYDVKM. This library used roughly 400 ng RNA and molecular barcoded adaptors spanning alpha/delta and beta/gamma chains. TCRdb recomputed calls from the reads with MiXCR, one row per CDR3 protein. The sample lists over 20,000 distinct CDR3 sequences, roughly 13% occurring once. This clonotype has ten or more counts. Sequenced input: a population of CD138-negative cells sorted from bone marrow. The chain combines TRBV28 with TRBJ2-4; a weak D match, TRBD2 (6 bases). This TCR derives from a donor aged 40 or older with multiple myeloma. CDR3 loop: CASISGLAKNIQYF. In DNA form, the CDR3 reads TGTGCCAGCATTAGCGGATTAGCCAAAAACATTCAGTACTTC.